Shown below are 23 T cell receptor beta chains from a single sample sequenced in a study of identical twins (dated by TCRdb to 2016 to 2017). Libraries were prepared through 5' RACE. For sequencing, an Illumina HiSeq 2000 was employed. TCRdb reprocessing: public reads trimmed at Q25 with fastp, clones called with MiXCR, in-frame beta chains kept. Rows are unified per CDR3 protein, each entry keeping the most common DNA and genes. Recorded for this sample are about 890,000 distinct CDR3 sequences; more than 9% of them occurred a single time. The leading ten clones occupy around 1.5% of the sample. Another study also made use of these data, one on yellow fever vaccine responses in identical twins.

Material: PBMCs. These receptors were collected from a woman between 18 and 29 years old in good health.

In this sample, this clonotype turned up a few times. The chain is built from TRBV4-1 and TRBJ2-4; 8 nucleotides agree with TRBD1. With 4 bases clipped from V and 1 base from J, the junction kept 9 bases outside the gene matches. In germline, CDR1 is MGHRA, CDR2 YSYEKL. The CDR3 spans 17 residues. CDR3 in amino acids: CASSPTQGAAAKNIQYF. The CDR3 nucleotides read TGCGCCAGCAGCCCGACCCAGGGGGCGGCTGCCAAAAACATTCAGTACTTC.

The CDR3 spells CASSYRANTGETQYF. The CDR3 coding sequence is TGTGCCAGCAGTTACCGGGCCAACACGGGGGAGACCCAGTACTTC. The rearrangement links TRBV6-2 or TRBV6-3 to TRBJ2-5; D perhaps matches TRBD2 (5 bases). Deletions cut 2 bases from V and 5 bases from J, with 15 bases between. CDR3 length: 15 residues. CDR1 is MNHEY and CDR2 is SVGEGT in the germline V gene.

V is TRBV20-1 and J is TRBJ2-7, with 8 bases identical to TRBD2. This CDR3 has 14 residues. Trimming took 5 bases from V and 4 from J; bases not matched to a gene: 10. The germline gives CDR1 DFQATT, CDR2 SNEGSKA (reference sequence). The CDR3 protein is CSAGERGRRYEQYV. DNA for the CDR3: TGCAGTGCTGGGGAGCGGGGGAGGAGGTACGAGCAGTACGTC.

The J gene is TRBJ2-2, the V gene TRBV6-1; perhaps D is TRBD1 or TRBD2 (5 bases each). CDR1 MNHNS and CDR2 SASEGT come from the germline V gene. The V gene lost 6 bases and the J gene lost 4 bases, with 15 bases spanning the gap. The length of the CDR3 is 15 residues. This chain's CDR3 is CASSLGVGATGELFF. The CDR3 DNA sequence: TGTGCCAGCAGCCTCGGGGTAGGGGCCACCGGGGAGCTGTTTTTT.

The rearrangement links TRBV7-9 to TRBJ2-2; D is ambiguous. V was shortened by 7 bases and J by 0 bases, with 12 bases between the two germline ends. The CDR3 loop spans 15 amino acids. Per the germline V gene, CDR1 is SEHNR and CDR2 is FQNEAQ (reference sequence). CDR3: CASKSVGTNTGELFF. DNA of the CDR3: TGTGCCAGCAAATCGGTGGGAACGAACACCGGGGAGCTGTTTTTT. Drawing the rest from reference TRBV7-9 and TRBJ2-2, the complete variable domain is DTGVSQNPRHKITKRGQNVTFRCDPISEHNRLYWYRQTLGQGPEFLTYFQNEAQLEKSRLLSDRFSAERPKGSFSTLEIQRTEQGDSAMYLCASKSVGTNTGELFFGEGSRLTVL.

This chain links TRBV11-1 with TRBJ2-1, with a tentative D call TRBD1 (6 bases). The V and J ends lost 4 bases and 8 bases respectively, with 15 bases between them. The CDR3 spans 14 residues. CDR1 is SGHAT and CDR2 is FQDESV in the germline V gene (reference sequence). DNA for the CDR3: TGTGCCAGCAGCTCGACAGGACGAGGGGATGAGCAGTTCTTC. Its protein is CASSSTGRGDEQFF.

V usage is TRBV14 and J usage is TRBJ2-1; D is possibly TRBD1 (5 bases). Germline CDR1 and CDR2: SGHDN and FVKESK. The CDR3 length is 15 residues. V dropped 4 bases and J dropped 6 bases, with 16 bases sitting between them. The CDR3 DNA sequence: TGTGCCAGCAGCCCCCGCCAGGGTATTGTCAATGAGCAGTTCTTC. It translates to CASSPRQGIVNEQFF. Supplemented by reference TRBV14 and TRBJ2-1, the full variable domain reads EAGVTQFPSHSVIEKGQTVTLRCDPISGHDNLYWYRRVMGKEIKFLLHFVKESKQDESGMPNNRFLAERTGGTYSTLKVQPAELEDSGVYFCASSPRQGIVNEQFFGPGTRLTVL.

The chain carries TRBV28 and TRBJ2-1; 8 bases agree with TRBD1. The CDR3 sequence is 15 residues long. CDR1 MDHEN and CDR2 SYDVKM come from the germline V gene. After removal of 6 bases from V and 4 bases from J, the junction contained 8 bases not matched to a gene. The CDR3 coding sequence is TGTGCCAGCAGCACAACAGGGGGGATATACAATGAGCAGTTCTTC. Its protein product is CASSTTGGIYNEQFF. The complete variable domain, with remaining parts taken from reference TRBV28 and TRBJ2-1, reads DVKVTQSSRYLVKRTGEKVFLECVQDMDHENMFWYRQDPGLGLRLIYFSYDVKMKEKGDIPEGYSVSREKKERFSLILESASTNQTSMYLCASSTTGGIYNEQFFGPGTRLTVL.

The chain joins TRBV10-3 to TRBJ2-7, with 14 bases matching TRBD2. The CDR3 contains 14 residues. The germline V gene encodes CDR1 ENHRY and CDR2 SYGVKD. Trimming took 6 bases from V and 5 from J; bases not matched to a gene: 3. CDR3 nucleotide sequence: TGTGCCATCAGCCCGGGACTAGCGGGAGACGAGCAGTACTTC. It translates to CAISPGLAGDEQYF.

The chain employs TRBV2 and TRBJ2-1; D ambiguous. This CDR3 comprises 14 residues. Germline values: CDR1 SNHLY, CDR2 FYNNEI. V lost 0 bases and J 3 bases, leaving 6 bases between the germline ends. The CDR3 is CASSEAQDYNEQFF. The CDR3 coding sequence is TGTGCCAGCAGTGAAGCGCAGGACTACAATGAGCAGTTCTTC.

This clonotype was observed a handful of times. This chain connects TRBV2 to TRBJ2-2; 13 bases map to TRBD2. The CDR3 contains 16 residues. With 6 bases clipped from V and 6 bases from J, the junction kept 7 bases outside the gene matches. Germline CDR1 reads SNHLY; CDR2 reads FYNNEI. CDR3 nucleotides: TGTGCCAGCAGAGATGGACTAGCGGGAGTCCCCGGGGAGCTGTTTTTT. This sequence encodes CASRDGLAGVPGELFF.

The rearrangement links TRBV7-9 to TRBJ1-3, with D tentatively TRBD1 (5 bases). In germline, CDR1 is SEHNR, CDR2 FQNEAQ (reference sequence). The CDR3 is 15 residues long. V was shortened by 5 bases and J by 1 base, with 12 bases between the two germline ends. CDR3 DNA: TGTGCCAGCAGCAAAACAGGTGTTTCTGGAAACACCATATATTTT. It translates to CASSKTGVSGNTIYF.

This clonotype was detected many times. V is TRBV27 and J is TRBJ1-5; D is undetermined. Germline V gene lookup returns CDR1 MNHEY and CDR2 SMNVEV (reference sequence). The CDR3 is made up of 15 amino acids. Trimming removed 6 bases from V and 2 bases from J, with 14 bases in between. The CDR3 region is CASSPGYLGNQPQHF. DNA of the CDR3: TGTGCCAGCAGCCCGGGATATTTGGGCAATCAGCCCCAGCATTTT.

This clonotype was picked up a small number of times. V usage is TRBV29-1 and J usage is TRBJ2-5, with TRBD2 identical over 11 bases. The V gene's germline CDR1 is SQVTM and CDR2 ANQGSEA. The V segment lost 1 base and the J segment 0 bases; nucleotides outside the gene matches: 4. CDR3 size: 16 residues. The CDR3 loop reads CSVEVSSGRHQETQYF. Here the CDR3 DNA reads TGCAGCGTTGAAGTCTCTAGCGGGAGGCACCAAGAGACCCAGTACTTC.

The rearrangement uses TRBV9 and TRBJ2-3; the D gene is possibly TRBD2 (6 bases). CDR3 length: 16 residues. Deletions cut 0 bases from V and 2 bases from J, with 13 bases between. CDR1 and CDR2 (germline): SGDLS, YYNGEE. CDR3 region: CASSVGTSSNTDTQYF. DNA of the CDR3: TGTGCCAGCAGCGTAGGTACTAGCTCTAACACAGATACGCAGTATTTT. Full variable domain (rest looked up from reference TRBV9 and TRBJ2-3): DSGVTQTPKHLITATGQRVTLRCSPRSGDLSVYWYQQSLDQGLQFLIQYYNGEERAKGNILERFSAQQFPDLHSELNLSSLELGDSALYFCASSVGTSSNTDTQYFGPGTRLTVL.

This clonotype was counted a few times. The chain links TRBV29-1 to TRBJ2-1; D call uncertain. Trimming removed 2 bases from V and 10 bases from J, with 18 bases in between. The CDR3 has 14 residues. Germline CDR1 is SQVTM and CDR2 is ANQGSEA. The CDR3 reads CSVETTIGPQEQFF. CDR3 nucleotides: TGCAGCGTTGAAACGACGATCGGGCCTCAGGAGCAGTTCTTC.

J is TRBJ1-1 and V is TRBV29-1; D ambiguous. CDR1 is SQVTM, CDR2 ANQGSEA, per germline. V lost 1 base and J 11 bases, leaving 23 bases between the germline ends. CDR3 length: 15 amino acids. The CDR3 DNA reads TGCAGCGTTGAAGGGATAGAGGAGACCGCTCTTGGGGCTTTCTTT. It codes for CSVEGIEETALGAFF.

This chain uses TRBV19 with TRBJ2-1; the D is unclear. Trimming stripped 3 bases from V and 2 bases from J, with 11 bases between. The CDR3 runs 15 residues. Germline V gene lookup returns CDR1 LNHDA and CDR2 SQIVND (reference sequence). CDR3 nucleotide sequence: TGTGCCAGTAGTATTAAGAAAACAACCTACAATGAGCAGTTCTTC. Translating it yields CASSIKKTTYNEQFF. Full variable domain (rest looked up from reference TRBV19 and TRBJ2-1): DGGITQSPKYLFRKEGQNVTLSCEQNLNHDAMYWYRQDPGQGLRLIYYSQIVNDFQKGDIAEGYSVSREKKESFPLTVTSAQKNPTAFYLCASSIKKTTYNEQFFGPGTRLTVL.

This clonotype turned up a few times. V usage is TRBV20-1 and J usage is TRBJ2-1; possibly TRBD2 for D (5 bases). This CDR3 is 14 amino acids long. Trimming took 6 bases from V and 0 from J, leaving 12 bases between them. CDR1 and CDR2 (germline): DFQATT, SNEGSKA (reference sequence). Here the CDR3 reads CSATRETSYNEQFF. For the CDR3, the DNA is TGCAGTGCGACCCGGGAAACCTCCTACAATGAGCAGTTCTTC.

This clonotype appeared a few times. The junction and the germline gene differ at one end; a read error may be behind it. The rearrangement uses TRBV2 and TRBJ2-1; 7 bases line up with TRBD1. Looked up from germline, CDR1 is SNHLY and CDR2 is FYNNEI. The CDR3 is 14 residues long. CDR3 amino acids: CASRRDSSYNEQLF. The CDR3 bases are TGTGCCAGCAGACGGGACAGCTCCTACAATGAGCAGCTCTTC. The full variable domain, its missing parts supplied by reference TRBV2 and TRBJ2-1, is EPEVTQTPSHQVTQMGQEVILRCVPISNHLYFYWYRQILGQKVEFLVSFYNNEISEKSEIFDDQFSVERPDGSNFTLKIRSTKLEDSAMYFCASRRDSSYNEQLFGPGTRLTVL.

This sequence joins TRBV6-2 or TRBV6-3 and TRBJ2-7; 9 nucleotides agree with TRBD1. CDR3 length equals 14 residues. CDR1 is MNHEY, CDR2 SVGEGT, per germline. Germline trimming cut 6 bases from V and 4 bases from J; bases unmatched to any gene: 7. The CDR3 sequence: CASRMTGGRYEQYF. The CDR3 region has the DNA TGTGCCAGCAGAATGACAGGGGGTCGGTACGAGCAGTACTTC.

This clonotype was observed at least ten times. One end of the junction is discordant with germline, which a read error may explain. The V gene is TRBV5-1, the J gene TRBJ2-5, with D maybe TRBD1 (5 bases). The CDR3 consists of 14 residues. The germline gives CDR1 SGHRS, CDR2 YFSETQ. CDR3 DNA: TGTGCCAGCAGCTTAGCAGGGTACCAAGAGACCCAGTACTTC. This translates into CASSLAGYQETQYF.

The rearrangement joins TRBV7-8 to TRBJ2-7; 9 bases map to TRBD2. The length of the CDR3 is 14 residues. From germline, CDR1 is SGHVS and CDR2 FQNEAQ. With 5 bases clipped from V and 3 bases from J, the junction kept 5 bases outside the gene matches. CDR3: CASSPGLAHYEQYF. The CDR3 DNA is TGTGCCAGCAGCCCGGGACTAGCCCACTACGAGCAGTACTTC.